These 18 T cell receptor beta chains were all obtained from the same sample, sequenced in a study of spatial heterogeneity in lung cancer. For these receptors, no antigen is known. Findings and limits, study-wide: Intratumoral expanded alpha and beta TCR counts were found to track tumor mutation counts.

Time point here: sample taken at primary tumor resection. TCRdb itself ran the 5' RACE reads through MiXCR, one entry per CDR3 protein. Among fewer than 20,000 distinct CDR3 sequences, about 6.7% were seen once, and the ten largest hold roughly a fifth. The sequenced sample was lung tumor tissue, obtained at surgery. The receptors were gathered from a female donor with early-stage non-small cell lung cancer.

This clonotype was counted a few times. Because this beta chain is a stray read in a library intended to capture alpha chains, its abundance should not be given much weight. The chain recombines TRBV6-6 with TRBJ1-5; tentative D call: TRBD1 (5 bases). V lost 6 bases and J lost 1, with 16 bases in between. This CDR3 is built from 16 residues. From germline, CDR1 is MNHNY and CDR2 SVGAGI (reference sequence). The CDR3 bases are TGTGCCAGCAGCTGGGGGGGGGTTACGAGCAATCAGCCCCAGCATTTT. This sequence encodes CASSWGGVTSNQPQHF.

On this clonotype itself: Within a library made for alpha chains, this beta chain is off target, and its count is uninformative. The genes are TRBV7-2 and TRBJ2-3; TRBD2 agrees at 7 bases. V lost 5 bases and J lost 4; bases outside the gene matches: 12. The CDR3 runs 16 residues. CDR1 SGHTA and CDR2 FQGNSA come from the germline V gene. The CDR3 nucleotides are TGTGCCAGCAGCCTGTCTAGCGGCCTTAAGGCAGATACGCAGTATTTT. Protein product: CASSLSSGLKADTQYF.

On this clonotype: This may be a read error, as it is one base from a much larger clone. The conserved closing phenylalanine or tryptophan is absent in this CDR3, likely reflecting a read error. As an off-target read in a library built for alpha chains, this beta chain has a frequency of little significance. J is TRBJ2-4 and V is TRBV14; 8 nucleotides agree with TRBD2. The CDR3 sequence is 12 residues long. Unmatched junction bases numbered 5, after V lost 8 bases and J lost 8 bases. Germline V lookup: CDR1 SGHDN, CDR2 FVKESK. The CDR3, as DNA: TGTGCCAGCGGGTCGACTAGCGACATTCAGTACTCC. The encoded protein is CASGSTSDIQYS.

This clonotype turned up a few times. This beta chain turned up in a library designed for alpha chains; as an off-target read, its abundance says little. The chain combines TRBV11-1 with TRBJ1-2; 9 bases agree with TRBD1. The trim removed 4 bases at V and 0 bases at J, leaving 3 bases unmatched. Germline CDR1 reads SGHAT; CDR2 reads FQDESV (reference sequence). The CDR3 runs to 15 residues. CDR3 in DNA: TGTGCCAGCAGCTCGGACAGGGGAGCTAACTATGGCTACACCTTC. Its translation: CASSSDRGANYGYTF.

Relative to its sample, this clonotype is medium-sized (0.01 to 0.1%). This beta chain lies outside the target of a library built for alpha chains; its clone size means little. The chain's CDR3 is CAISELPGTLNNEQFF. The CDR3 coding sequence is TGTGCCATCAGTGAGTTGCCCGGGACACTCAACAATGAGCAGTTCTTC. J is TRBJ2-1 and V is TRBV10-3, with D possibly TRBD1 on 6 matching bases. Trimming took 1 base from V and 5 from J, leaving 15 bases between them. CDR1 ENHRY and CDR2 SYGVKD come from the germline V gene. CDR3 length: 16 amino acids.

As for this clonotype: The size of this beta chain means little, since it is a stray read in a library made for alpha chains. The chain combines TRBV28 with TRBJ2-3, with D unclear. Germline values: CDR1 MDHEN, CDR2 SYDVKM. Trimming left V 6 bases short and J 4 bases short, with 14 bases between. The CDR3 runs 14 residues. The CDR3 DNA follows: TGTGCCAGCAGCTCCGGTGGGTCGGCAGATACGCAGTATTTT. Its translation: CASSSGGSADTQYF.

This clonotype has ten or more counts. This beta chain is a stray read from a library made for alpha chains; its abundance is not meaningful. The chain couples TRBV12-3 or TRBV12-4 to TRBJ1-1, with unresolved D. Trimming left V 1 base short and J 7 bases short, with 16 bases between. The CDR3 length is 15 residues. The CDR3 spells CASSLGLQKVDEAFF. CDR3 coding DNA: TGTGCCAGCAGTTTAGGCTTACAGAAAGTGGATGAAGCTTTCTTT.

About this clonotype itself: The library was designed around alpha chains, so this beta chain is a stray read whose abundance carries little weight. The chain uses TRBV29-1 and TRBJ1-5, with 8 nucleotides matching TRBD1. J gave up 3 bases and V 7 bases, and 8 bases lay outside the gene matches. Germline V gene lookup returns CDR1 SQVTM and CDR2 ANQGSEA. The CDR3 spans 14 residues. The CDR3 DNA sequence: TGCAGCGCCGCGACAGGGGCATCCAATCAGCCCCAGCATTTT. As protein: CSAATGASNQPQHF.

This clonotype was seen ten or more times. This beta chain is an unintended read in a library built for alpha chains; its size means little. The chain employs TRBV7-2 and TRBJ1-4; possibly TRBD1 for D (6 bases). Germline-derived CDR1 and CDR2 are SGHTA and FQGNSA. The CDR3 is 15 amino acids. V lost 1 base to trimming and J lost 7 bases, with 13 bases between them. The CDR3 protein is CASSLDGRGGEKLFF. In DNA, the CDR3 is TGTGCCAGCAGCTTAGATGGCAGGGGAGGTGAAAAACTGTTTTTT.

This clonotype was counted ten times or more. A library prepared for alpha chains yielded this beta chain as an off-target read; its size is of little meaning. V usage is TRBV11-2 and J usage is TRBJ1-1; D remains unclear. The germline gives CDR1 SGHAT, CDR2 FQNNGV. Trimming cost V 1 base and J 0 bases, with 9 bases left between them. The CDR3 extends over 15 amino acids. The CDR3 sequence is CASSLVGKLNTEAFF. The DNA of the CDR3 is TGTGCCAGCAGCTTAGTAGGCAAACTGAACACTGAAGCTTTCTTT.

This clonotype came up many times. This beta chain slipped into a library made for alpha chains as a stray read, so its size is not meaningful. The CDR3 region has the DNA TGTGCCAGCAGCGTACAGGGTTCACCCCTCCACTTT. Encoded protein: CASSVQGSPLHF. The J gene is TRBJ1-6, the V gene TRBV9; possible D gene TRBD1, 5 bases. CDR3 length: 12 amino acids. Between the trimmed V and J ends, which lost 1 base and 9 bases, there was a span of 5 bases. From germline, CDR1 is SGDLS and CDR2 YYNGEE.

This clonotype is deemed medium-sized. This beta chain was picked up by a library intended for alpha chains and is off target, so its count carries little meaning. The rearrangement joins TRBV5-1 to TRBJ1-4, with D tentatively TRBD1 (5 bases). Germline CDR1 SGHRS, CDR2 YFSETQ. Trimming left V 2 bases short and J 12 bases short, with 11 bases between. The CDR3 is 12 amino acids. CDR3 sequence: CASSFWGSELFF. The CDR3 DNA sequence: TGCGCCAGCAGCTTTTGGGGGTCGGAACTGTTTTTT. The full variable domain, with the rest looked up from reference TRBV5-1 and TRBJ1-4, is KAGVTQTPRYLIKTRGQQVTLSCSPISGHRSVSWYQQTPGQGLQFLFEYFSETQRNKGNFPGRFSGRQFSNSRSEMNVSTLELGDSALYLCASSFWGSELFFGSGTQLSVL.

This clonotype was recorded many times. The size of this beta chain means little, since it is a stray read in a library made for alpha chains. The chain employs TRBV3-1 and TRBJ2-2; D is undetermined. The V end lost 5 bases, the J end lost 7 bases, and 11 bases lay between the germline ends. The germline gives CDR1 LGHDT, CDR2 YNNKEL (reference sequence). This CDR3 is 13 amino acids long. The CDR3 region is CASSIRGGGELFF. The CDR3 bases are TGTGCCAGCAGCATACGTGGCGGCGGGGAGCTGTTTTTT.

Worth noting for this clonotype: A library prepared for alpha chains yielded this beta chain as an off-target read; its size is of little meaning. The chain combines TRBV3-1 with TRBJ1-2; D ambiguous. CDR3 length: 12 residues. The germline CDR1 and CDR2 sequences are LGHDT and YNNKEL (reference sequence). Trimming shortened V by 0 bases and J by 7 bases, and 6 bases separated the two germline ends. The CDR3 loop is CASSQEWGGYTF. The CDR3 bases are TGTGCCAGCAGCCAAGAATGGGGTGGCTACACCTTC.

By sample share, this clonotype is medium-sized. This beta chain came through as a stray read in a library set up for alpha chains, and its size says little. This chain connects TRBV28 to TRBJ2-6; D not certain. Germline CDR1 is MDHEN and CDR2 is SYDVKM. V lost 5 bases to trimming and J lost 0 bases, with 5 bases between them. The CDR3 has 14 residues. The chain's CDR3 is CASSRLSGANVLTF. The CDR3 nucleotides read TGTGCCAGCAGTAGGCTCTCTGGGGCCAACGTCCTGACTTTC.

As concerns this clonotype: This beta chain came through as a stray read in a library set up for alpha chains, and its size says little. V gene TRBV28 combines with J gene TRBJ2-5; a weak D match, TRBD1 (6 bases). Germline values: CDR1 MDHEN, CDR2 SYDVKM. The CDR3 extends over 13 amino acids. V lost 4 bases and J 5 bases, leaving 11 bases between the germline ends. CDR3 in amino acids: CASSSDRSETQYF. In DNA form, the CDR3 reads TGTGCCAGCAGTTCGGACAGATCGGAGACCCAGTACTTC.

This clonotype was observed at least ten times. The size of this beta chain means little, since it is a stray read in a library made for alpha chains. V usage is TRBV5-1 and J usage is TRBJ2-1, with TRBD2 matching 7 bases. V dropped 3 bases and J dropped 3; count of bases not matched to a gene: 9. This CDR3 has 16 amino acids. Germline V CDR1 and CDR2: SGHRS, YFSETQ. CDR3 protein: CASSWGGGGNYNEQFF. CDR3 nucleotides: TGCGCCAGCAGCTGGGGAGGCGGGGGTAACTACAATGAGCAGTTCTTC.

Relative to its sample, this clonotype is medium-sized (0.01 to 0.1%). Since the library was made to target alpha chains, this beta chain is a stray read and its abundance is not meaningful. The CDR3 reads CASRDPNTGELFF. CDR3 sequence (DNA): TGCGCCAGCCGGGATCCGAACACCGGGGAGCTGTTTTTT. The rearrangement links TRBV5-1 to TRBJ2-2, with D possibly matching TRBD2 (5 bases). The length of the CDR3 is 13 residues. V dropped 7 bases and J dropped 0 bases, with 7 bases sitting between them. Germline CDR1 and CDR2: SGHRS and YFSETQ.